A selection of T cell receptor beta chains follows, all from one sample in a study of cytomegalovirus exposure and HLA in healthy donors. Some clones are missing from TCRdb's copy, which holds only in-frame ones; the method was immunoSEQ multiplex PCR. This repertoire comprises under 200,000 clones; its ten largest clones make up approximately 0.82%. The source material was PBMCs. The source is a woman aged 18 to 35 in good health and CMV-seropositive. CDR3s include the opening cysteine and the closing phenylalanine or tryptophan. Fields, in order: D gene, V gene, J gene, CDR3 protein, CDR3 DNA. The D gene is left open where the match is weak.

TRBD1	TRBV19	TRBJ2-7	CASSSLQGRDEQYF	TGTGCCAGTAGCTCTCTACAGGGGAGAGATGAGCAGTACTTC
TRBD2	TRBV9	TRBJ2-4	CASSVGGGGANIQYF	TGTGCCAGCAGCGTAGGAGGCGGGGGGGCAAACATTCAGTACTTC
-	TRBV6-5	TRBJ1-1	CASSPGGAGYTEAFF	TGTGCCAGCAGTCCGGGTGGGGCCGGGTACACTGAAGCTTTCTTT
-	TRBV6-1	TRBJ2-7	CASSETGYEQYF	TGTGCCAGCAGTGAAACCGGCTACGAGCAGTACTTC
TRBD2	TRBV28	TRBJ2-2	CGTTGGWTGELFF	TGTGGCACTACGGGAGGTTGGACCGGGGAGCTGTTTTTT
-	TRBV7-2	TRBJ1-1	CASSLGLPEAFF	TGTGCCAGCAGCTTAGGACTACCCGAGGCTTTCTTT
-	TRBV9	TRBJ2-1	CASSTQGNGDNEQFF	TGTGCCAGCAGCACGCAGGGGAATGGCGACAATGAGCAGTTCTTC
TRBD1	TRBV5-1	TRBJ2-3	CASSLLTGGTTDTQYF	TGCGCCAGCAGCTTGTTAACAGGGGGTACAACAGATACGCAGTATTTT
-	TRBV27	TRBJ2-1	CASSATEAYNEQFF	TGTGCCAGCAGTGCGACAGAAGCCTACAATGAGCAGTTCTTC
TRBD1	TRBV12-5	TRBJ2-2	CASGLAQTGDRGTGELFF	TGTGCTAGTGGTTTGGCTCAGACAGGGGATAGGGGCACCGGGGAGCTGTTTTTT
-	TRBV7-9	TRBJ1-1	CASSLQGLNTEAFF	TGTGCCAGCAGCTTACAGGGTTTGAACACTGAAGCTTTCTTT
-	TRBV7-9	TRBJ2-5	CASSLGYSQETQYF	TGTGCCAGCAGCTTAGGTTATAGTCAAGAGACCCAGTACTTC
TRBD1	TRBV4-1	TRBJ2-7	CASSQYPGQGRGYEQYF	TGCGCCAGCAGCCAGTACCCGGGACAGGGGAGAGGCTACGAGCAGTACTTC
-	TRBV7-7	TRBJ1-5	CASSPLQPQHF	TGTGCTAGCAGCCCTCTTCAGCCCCAGCATTTT
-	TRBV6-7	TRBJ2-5	CASSYPNPRDLAETQYF	TGTGCCAGCAGTTACCCGAATCCCCGGGACTTGGCTGAGACCCAGTACTTC
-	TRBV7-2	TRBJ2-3	CASSGRTWRDTQYF	TGTGCCAGCAGCGGACGGACTTGGCGGGATACGCAGTATTTT
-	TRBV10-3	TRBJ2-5	CAISESGIDLETQYF	TGTGCCATCAGTGAGTCCGGGATCGACCTAGAGACCCAGTACTTC
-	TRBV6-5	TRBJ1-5	CASRTTTGINQPQHF	TGTGCCAGCAGGACCACAACAGGTATTAATCAGCCCCAGCATTTT
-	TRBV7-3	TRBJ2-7	CASSPSSYEQYF	TGTGCCAGCAGCCCGAGCTCCTACGAGCAGTACTTC
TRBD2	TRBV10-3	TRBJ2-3	CAISANRGLAGDPDTQYF	TGTGCCATCAGTGCAAACCGAGGGCTAGCGGGAGACCCAGATACGCAGTATTTT
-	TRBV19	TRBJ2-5	CASSIWGRVETQYF	TGTGCCAGTAGTATATGGGGGCGCGTGGAGACCCAGTACTTC
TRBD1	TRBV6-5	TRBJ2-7	CASSPGGTDEQYF	TGTGCCAGTTCTCCAGGGGGAACGGACGAGCAGTACTTC
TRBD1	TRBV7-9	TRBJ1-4	CASSLARGQVEKLFF	TGTGCCAGCAGCTTAGCAAGGGGGCAGGTTGAAAAACTGTTTTTT
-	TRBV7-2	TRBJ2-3	CASSFGFGGTDTQYF	TGTGCCAGCAGTTTCGGGTTCGGCGGCACAGATACGCAGTATTTT
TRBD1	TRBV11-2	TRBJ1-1	CASSLQGEDTEAFF	TGTGCCAGCAGCTTACAGGGGGAGGACACTGAAGCTTTCTTT
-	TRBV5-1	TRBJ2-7	CASSFSPPRGLAAEDYEQYF	TGCGCCAGCAGCTTTTCCCCCCCTCGGGGCTTAGCGGCCGAAGACTACGAGCAGTACTTC
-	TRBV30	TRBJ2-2	CACLGETNTGELFF	TGTGCCTGTCTGGGAGAAACGAACACCGGGGAGCTGTTTTTT
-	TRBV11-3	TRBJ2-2	CASSPQSHTGELFF	TGTGCCAGCAGCCCACAGAGCCACACCGGGGAGCTGTTTTTT
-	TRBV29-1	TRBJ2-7	CSVEVRQGRVYEQYF	TGCAGCGTTGAAGTTAGGCAGGGCAGAGTCTACGAGCAGTACTTC
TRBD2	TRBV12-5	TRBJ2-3	CASGLGPTSESTDTQYF	TGTGCTAGTGGTTTGGGCCCCACTAGCGAGAGCACAGATACGCAGTATTTT
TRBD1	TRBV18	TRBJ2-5	CASSPGTGRQETQYF	TGTGCCAGCTCACCCGGGACAGGGAGACAAGAGACCCAGTACTTC
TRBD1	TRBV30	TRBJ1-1	CAWANPTGGGRDTEAFF	TGTGCCTGGGCGAATCCGACAGGGGGCGGAAGGGACACTGAAGCTTTCTTT
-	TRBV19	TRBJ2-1	CASSSQGSYNEQFF	TGTGCCAGTAGTTCGCAGGGGTCCTACAATGAGCAGTTCTTC
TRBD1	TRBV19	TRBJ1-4	CASRRGQGKNFNEKLFF	TGTGCCAGTAGAAGAGGACAGGGGAAAAACTTTAATGAAAAACTGTTTTTT
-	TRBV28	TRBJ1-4	CASSDPRAAREADEKLFF	TGTGCCAGCAGTGATCCGAGGGCGGCGAGGGAGGCAGATGAAAAACTGTTTTTT
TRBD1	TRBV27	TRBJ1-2	CASFGQGSYGYTF	TGTGCCAGTTTCGGACAGGGTAGTTATGGCTACACCTTC
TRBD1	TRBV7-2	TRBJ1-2	CASSSGTGGLGGYTF	TGTGCCAGCAGCTCGGGGACAGGGGGTTTGGGAGGCTACACCTTC
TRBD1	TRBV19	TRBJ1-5	CASSQQGLRAQHF	TGTGCCAGTAGCCAACAGGGGCTCCGAGCCCAGCATTTT
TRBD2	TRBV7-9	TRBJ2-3	CASSLLAGGTDTQYF	TGTGCCAGCAGCTTACTAGCGGGGGGCACAGATACGCAGTATTTT
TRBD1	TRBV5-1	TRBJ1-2	CASSFGTGLNYGYTF	TGCGCCAGCAGCTTTGGGACAGGGCTTAACTATGGCTACACCTTC
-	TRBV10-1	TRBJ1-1	CASSEEVDANTEAFF	TGCGCCAGCAGTGAGGAGGTGGATGCGAACACTGAAGCTTTCTTT
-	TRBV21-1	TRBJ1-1	CASSKRGPVRITNTEAFF	TGTGCCAGCAGCAAAAGGGGCCCGGTGAGAATTACGAACACTGAAGCTTTCTTT
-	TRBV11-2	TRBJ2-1	CASSFSFSPMRNNEQFF	TGTGCCAGCAGCTTCTCGTTTAGCCCGATGAGGAACAATGAGCAGTTCTTC
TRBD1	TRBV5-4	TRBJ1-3	CASSPQGESSGNTIYF	TGTGCCAGCAGCCCCCAGGGGGAGAGCTCTGGAAACACCATATATTTT
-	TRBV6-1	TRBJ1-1	CATTTAMNTEAFF	TGTGCCACTACGACAGCCATGAACACTGAAGCTTTCTTT
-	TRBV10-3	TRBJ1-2	CAITKGGRIMSEGYTF	TGTGCCATCACCAAAGGGGGACGGATTATGTCGGAGGGCTACACCTTC